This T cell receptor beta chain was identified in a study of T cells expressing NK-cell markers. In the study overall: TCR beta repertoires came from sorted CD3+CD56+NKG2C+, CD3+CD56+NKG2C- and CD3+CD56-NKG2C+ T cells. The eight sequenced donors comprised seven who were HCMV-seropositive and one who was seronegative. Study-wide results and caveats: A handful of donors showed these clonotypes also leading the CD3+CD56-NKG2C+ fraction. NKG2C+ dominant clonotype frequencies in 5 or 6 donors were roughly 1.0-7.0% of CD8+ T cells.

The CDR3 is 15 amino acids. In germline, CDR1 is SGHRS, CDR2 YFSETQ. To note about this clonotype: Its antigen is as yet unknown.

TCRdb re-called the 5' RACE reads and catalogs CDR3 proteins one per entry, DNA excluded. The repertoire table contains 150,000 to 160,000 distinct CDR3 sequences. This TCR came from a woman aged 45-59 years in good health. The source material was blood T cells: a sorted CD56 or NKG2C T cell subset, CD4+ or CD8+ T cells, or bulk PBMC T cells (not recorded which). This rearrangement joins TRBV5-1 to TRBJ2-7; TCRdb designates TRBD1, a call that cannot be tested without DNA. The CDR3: CASSLGTGGISEQYF.